The 6 T cell receptor beta chains below all came from one sample that was sequenced in a study of T cell responses to AZD1222 COVID-19 vaccine. The assay was immunoSEQ multiplex PCR, and TCRdb's table has in-frame clones only and misses some. The data contain 55,000 to 70,000 clones, 65% to 80% of them singletons. The sample in question was peripheral blood, obtained on day 0 of AZD1222 vaccination. The receptors stem from an adult in good health.

V usage is TRBV13 and J usage is TRBJ2-1; no firm D call. The germline V gene encodes CDR1 PRHDT and CDR2 FYEKMQ (reference sequence). Trimming cost V 1 base and J 8 bases, with 6 bases left between them. The CDR3 sequence is 12 residues long. Here the CDR3 reads CASSLDLDEQFF. The CDR3 DNA follows: TGTGCCAGCAGCTTAGATCTCGATGAGCAGTTCTTC.

This clone came up a few times. The rearrangement uses TRBV2 and TRBJ1-1; D gene ambiguous. In germline, CDR1 is SNHLY, CDR2 FYNNEI. Trimming shortened V by 4 bases and J by 3 bases, and 18 bases separated the two germline ends. The CDR3 length is 16 residues. The CDR3 loop is CASSAAVFTFDTEAFF. The DNA of the CDR3 is TGTGCCAGCAGTGCAGCCGTGTTTACCTTTGACACTGAAGCTTTCTTT.

The rearrangement uses TRBV5-4 and TRBJ2-3; 8 bases agree with TRBD2. In germline, CDR1 is SGHNT, CDR2 YYREEE (reference sequence). V lost 0 bases to trimming and J lost 3 bases; unmatched junction nucleotides: 3. The length of the CDR3 is 15 residues. The CDR3 here is CASSLGRGGTDTQYF. The CDR3 region has the DNA TGTGCCAGCAGCTTGGGTCGGGGGGGGACAGATACGCAGTATTTT.

The rearrangement uses TRBV9 and TRBJ1-4; D gene ambiguous. Germline V CDR1 and CDR2: SGDLS, YYNGEE. Between the trimmed V and J ends, which lost 4 bases and 6 bases, there was a span of 13 bases. CDR3 size: 14 residues. The CDR3 spells CASSSTGLDEKLFF. CDR3 coding DNA: TGTGCCAGCAGCTCCACCGGCCTAGATGAAAAACTGTTTTTT. Based on the CDR3 plus reference TRBV9 and TRBJ1-4, the full variable domain is DSGVTQTPKHLITATGQRVTLRCSPRSGDLSVYWYQQSLDQGLQFLIQYYNGEERAKGNILERFSAQQFPDLHSELNLSSLELGDSALYFCASSSTGLDEKLFFGSGTQLSVL.

This chain joins TRBV7-9 and TRBJ1-6; 7 nucleotides line up with TRBD1. The length of the CDR3 is 17 residues. V lost 5 bases, J lost 4 bases, and 11 bases stayed unmatched. Germline-derived CDR1 and CDR2 are SEHNR and FQNEAQ (reference sequence). As DNA, the CDR3 is TGTGCCAGCAGCCCCTCTGGAAGACAGGGTTATAATTCACCCCTCCACTTT. It encodes CASSPSGRQGYNSPLHF. Together with reference TRBV7-9 and TRBJ1-6, the CDR3 gives the full variable domain: DTGVSQNPRHKITKRGQNVTFRCDPISEHNRLYWYRQTLGQGPEFLTYFQNEAQLEKSRLLSDRFSAERPKGSFSTLEIQRTEQGDSAMYLCASSPSGRQGYNSPLHFGNGTRLTVT.

Only one count was recorded for this clone. V is TRBV6-6 and J is TRBJ1-5, with TRBD1 matching over 7 bases. The V gene end was trimmed by 9 bases and the J gene end by 7 bases; junction bases not matched to a gene: 9. The CDR3 contains 13 residues. The germline gives CDR1 MNHNY, CDR2 SVGAGI (reference sequence). CDR3 in amino acids: CASQTGDGQPQHF. In DNA form, the CDR3 reads TGTGCCAGTCAAACAGGGGACGGCCAGCCCCAGCATTTT.